One and the same sample provided the 12 T cell receptor beta chains below, sequenced in a study of cytomegalovirus exposure and HLA in healthy donors. TCRdb's copy holds only in-frame clones and misses some; the assay was immunoSEQ multiplex PCR. The data contain around 63,000 clones, 89% of them seen just once; the ten biggest clones take up 1% to 1.5%. Sequencing used PBMCs. All receptors come from a woman aged 18-29 years in good health and CMV-seronegative.

This sequence joins TRBV4-1 and TRBJ1-1; no firm D call. Per the germline V gene, CDR1 is MGHRA and CDR2 is YSYEKL. V was clipped by 0 bases and J by 6 bases, with 26 bases between them. The CDR3 is 19 residues long. The CDR3 loop reads CASSQDPSGDLSRWAEAFF. CDR3 in DNA: TGCGCCAGCAGCCAAGATCCGAGCGGTGATCTAAGTCGCTGGGCTGAAGCTTTCTTT.

This chain joins TRBV9 and TRBJ2-5, with 12 positions matching TRBD2. V shed 3 bases, J shed 2 bases, and the junction held 8 bases outside the gene matches. Germline CDR1 and CDR2: SGDLS and YYNGEE. The length of the CDR3 is 17 residues. The CDR3, as DNA: TGTGCCAGCAGCGCCCAAACCGGGACTAGCGGGCAAGAGACCCAGTACTTC. Protein sequence: CASSAQTGTSGQETQYF. The full variable domain, its missing parts supplied by reference TRBV9 and TRBJ2-5, is DSGVTQTPKHLITATGQRVTLRCSPRSGDLSVYWYQQSLDQGLQFLIQYYNGEERAKGNILERFSAQQFPDLHSELNLSSLELGDSALYFCASSAQTGTSGQETQYFGPGTRLLVL.

This clone was detected only a few times. The chain uses TRBV7-9 and TRBJ2-7; the match to TRBD1 covers 7 bases. With 5 bases clipped from V and 0 bases from J, the junction kept 4 bases outside the gene matches. The CDR3 runs 14 residues. CDR1 and CDR2 from the germline V gene are SEHNR and FQNEAQ (reference sequence). Written as DNA, the CDR3 is TGTGCCAGCAGCGGGGACAGAAGCTCCTACGAGCAGTACTTC. This encodes CASSGDRSSYEQYF.

V is TRBV5-5 and J is TRBJ2-3; D gene uncertain. Per the germline V gene, CDR1 is SGHKS and CDR2 is YYEKEE (reference sequence). V was shortened by 0 bases and J by 0 bases, with 11 bases between the two germline ends. CDR3 length: 16 residues. For the CDR3, the DNA is TGTGCCAGCAGCTTGGATCCAGATCCTAGCACAGATACGCAGTATTTT. Residues: CASSLDPDPSTDTQYF.

The V call is TRBV7-8, the J call TRBJ2-5; D is uncertain. This CDR3 comprises 13 residues. CDR1 is SGHVS, CDR2 FQNEAQ, per germline. V lost 0 bases and J lost 4, with 6 bases in between. CDR3: CASSLASRETQYF. For the CDR3, the DNA is TGTGCCAGCAGCTTAGCCAGTCGAGAGACCCAGTACTTC. Variable domain in full (rest from reference TRBV7-8 and TRBJ2-5): GAGVSQSPRYKVAKRGQDVALRCDPISGHVSLFWYQQALGQGPEFLTYFQNEAQLDKSGLPSDRFFAERPEGSVSTLKIQRTQQEDSAVYLCASSLASRETQYFGPGTRLLVL.

The genes are TRBV2 and TRBJ1-3, with 7 nucleotides matching TRBD1. The CDR3 length is 15 residues. V shed 8 bases and J 6 bases; nucleotides not matched to a gene: 13. Germline V gene data show CDR1 as SNHLY and CDR2 as FYNNEI. The CDR3 protein is CASEGQHDPQNTIYF. Here the CDR3 DNA reads TGTGCCAGCGAGGGACAGCATGACCCCCAAAACACCATATATTTT.

This chain joins TRBV4-2 and TRBJ2-3; TRBD2 agrees at 14 bases. From germline, CDR1 is LGHNA and CDR2 YNFKEQ. This CDR3 spans 18 amino acids. V lost 0 bases and J lost 5; bases outside the gene matches: 7. CDR3 amino acids: CASSQDVSTSGRVDTQYF. Here the CDR3 DNA reads TGTGCCAGCAGCCAAGACGTTTCGACTAGCGGGAGGGTAGATACGCAGTATTTT.

This clone was seen more than once but under ten times. This sequence joins TRBV9 and TRBJ2-2, with D maybe TRBD2 (5 bases). V gave up 2 bases and J gave up 8 bases, with 22 bases separating them. Germline V CDR1 and CDR2: SGDLS, YYNGEE. This CDR3 is built from 17 residues. CDR3 in amino acids: CASSVSPPPLAWGELFF. In DNA form, the CDR3 reads TGTGCCAGCAGCGTGAGTCCTCCTCCTTTAGCGTGGGGGGAGCTGTTTTTT.

The V call is TRBV10-3, the J call TRBJ2-1; maybe TRBD1 (5 bases). The V and J ends lost 6 bases and 7 bases respectively, with 7 bases between them. The germline gives CDR1 ENHRY, CDR2 SYGVKD. This CDR3 spans 11 amino acids. CDR3 sequence (DNA): TGTGCCATCAGCCCAGGGAATGAGCAGTTCTTC. Protein sequence: CAISPGNEQFF.

The rearrangement links TRBV18 to TRBJ1-5; 8 positions agree with TRBD1. J was trimmed by 7 bases and V by 5 bases; bases with no gene match: 7. The CDR3 covers 14 residues. Germline V CDR1 and CDR2: KGHSH, LQKENI. CDR3 protein: CASSFGQGAQPQHF. The CDR3, as DNA: TGTGCCAGCTCATTTGGACAGGGCGCCCAGCCCCAGCATTTT.

The count of this clone is one. This chain connects TRBV28 to TRBJ1-5, with D unresolved. The V gene lost 5 bases and the J gene lost 9 bases, with 14 bases spanning the gap. Germline V gene sequence: CDR1 MDHEN, CDR2 SYDVKM. This CDR3 is built from 13 residues. The CDR3 protein is CASSPPRGSPQHF. CDR3 bases: TGTGCCAGCAGTCCGCCCCGGGGTTCGCCCCAGCATTTT.

This clone occurred once. This rearrangement joins TRBV7-9 to TRBJ2-1; possibly TRBD2 for D (5 bases). The length of the CDR3 is 16 residues. Germline loops: CDR1 SEHNR, CDR2 FQNEAQ (reference sequence). The V and J ends lost 4 bases and 1 base respectively, with 14 bases between them. The CDR3 loop reads CASSWGTGTSYNEQFF. DNA of the CDR3: TGTGCCAGCAGCTGGGGTACGGGAACATCCTACAATGAGCAGTTCTTC.